These 25 T cell receptor beta chains share one sample of origin, sequenced in a study of cytomegalovirus exposure and HLA in healthy donors. Profiled with immunoSEQ multiplex PCR; TCRdb holds only in-frame clones, not every one. The table has almost 75,000 clones, around four fifths seen once. The specimen was PBMCs. The receptors originated from a man between 25 and 39 years old in good health and CMV-seronegative.

This clone was seen a single time. The chain couples TRBV15 to TRBJ1-1; 9 nucleotides match TRBD1. With 0 bases clipped from V and 4 bases from J, the junction kept 3 bases outside the gene matches. CDR1 and CDR2 (germline): LNHNV, YYDKDF (reference sequence). The CDR3 sequence is 15 residues long. The DNA of the CDR3 is TGTGCCACCAGCAGAGAACCGACAGGGGGCACTGAAGCTTTCTTT. Its protein product is CATSREPTGGTEAFF.

Regarding this clone: The germline gene is not matched at one end of the junction; a read error may be the cause. The chain couples TRBV7-7 to TRBJ2-5; D assignment may be TRBD1 or TRBD2 (5 bases each). In germline, CDR1 is SSHAT, CDR2 FNYEAQ (reference sequence). This CDR3 region has 15 residues. The CDR3 sequence is CASSLAQNAGETQYF. DNA of the CDR3: TGTGCTAGCAGCTTAGCGCAGAATGCAGGGGAGACCCAGTACTTC.

This chain's CDR3 is CASSFNDRNFEQYF. The CDR3, as DNA: TGTGCCAGCAGCTTCAACGACAGAAACTTCGAGCAGTACTTC. The chain employs TRBV7-6 and TRBJ2-7; D possibly corresponds to TRBD1 (5 bases). V lost 3 bases, J lost 6 bases, and 15 bases lay in between. The length of the CDR3 is 14 residues. The germline V gene encodes CDR1 SGHVS and CDR2 FNYEAQ.

The CDR3 here is CASSSTGMKYTEAFF. Written as DNA, the CDR3 is TGTGCCAGCAGTTCTACAGGGATGAAGTACACTGAAGCTTTCTTT. The rearrangement links TRBV27 to TRBJ1-1; D may be TRBD1 (6 bases). This CDR3 spans 15 amino acids. Trimming cost V 4 bases and J 3 bases, with 15 bases left between them. CDR1 and CDR2 (germline): MNHEY, SMNVEV (reference sequence).

V gene TRBV7-7 combines with J gene TRBJ1-5, with 10 bases that match TRBD1. V gave up 5 bases and J gave up 5 bases; unmatched junction bases: 6. Per the germline V gene, CDR1 is SSHAT and CDR2 is FNYEAQ (reference sequence). The CDR3 is 15 amino acids. The CDR3 loop is CASSVTGTGDQPQHF. CDR3 DNA sequence: TGTGCCAGCAGCGTAACCGGGACAGGGGATCAGCCCCAGCATTTT.

The rearrangement links TRBV19 to TRBJ1-1; 7 bases agree with TRBD1. The trim removed 6 bases at V and 1 base at J, leaving 2 bases unmatched. This CDR3 is built from 13 residues. The germline V gene has CDR1 LNHDA and CDR2 SQIVND (reference sequence). CDR3 coding DNA: TGTGCCAGTAGGAGGGACAGGAACACTGAAGCTTTCTTT. Protein product: CASRRDRNTEAFF.

The rearrangement links TRBV5-1 to TRBJ2-6; 8 bases line up with TRBD1. Per the germline V gene, CDR1 is SGHRS and CDR2 is YFSETQ. The CDR3 length is 17 residues. V trimming: 4 bases; J trimming: 4 bases; junction bases outside the gene matches: 10. As DNA, the CDR3 is TGCGCCAGCAGCCGGGGACAGGAAACGAGGGGGGCCAACGTCCTGACTTTC. This encodes CASSRGQETRGANVLTF.

In nucleotides, the CDR3 is TGTGCCAGCAGCCAAGGTACGGGGAGGGACACTGAAGCTTTCTTT. Protein product: CASSQGTGRDTEAFF. The chain links TRBV4-2 to TRBJ1-1; D not resolved. Per germline, CDR1 LGHNA and CDR2 YNFKEQ. V was cut by 1 base and J by 3 bases, with 12 bases left in between. This CDR3 has 15 residues.

The V and J genes are TRBV6-5 and TRBJ1-1, with unresolved D. This CDR3 is 14 amino acids long. Trimming cost V 6 bases and J 5 bases, with 16 bases left between them. Germline CDR1 is MNHEY and CDR2 is SVGAGI. This CDR3 reads CASRPRGQKTEAFF. CDR3 sequence (DNA): TGTGCCAGCAGACCCCGTGGGCAAAAAACTGAAGCTTTCTTT.

The chain is built from TRBV19 and TRBJ1-5; 8 nucleotides align to TRBD1. This CDR3 comprises 18 residues. Per germline, CDR1 LNHDA and CDR2 SQIVND (reference sequence). With V trimmed by 2 bases and J by 1 base, 10 bases remained unmatched. CDR3 DNA: TGTGCCAGTAGTATAATTGGGGACAGGTATGGAAGCAATCAGCCCCAGCATTTT. The encoded protein is CASSIIGDRYGSNQPQHF.

This clone was counted only a few times. The V gene is TRBV5-4, the J gene TRBJ1-1, with 7 bases identical to TRBD1. CDR1 SGHNT and CDR2 YYREEE come from the germline V gene (reference sequence). V shed 4 bases, J shed 3 bases, and the junction held 6 bases outside the gene matches. CDR3 length equals 14 residues. CDR3 nucleotide sequence: TGTGCCAGCAGCGCACAGGGGATGCACACTGAAGCTTTCTTT. This codes for CASSAQGMHTEAFF.

The rearrangement uses TRBV2 and TRBJ1-2; D perhaps matches TRBD1 (6 bases). This CDR3 contains 16 residues. V lost 3 bases and J 0 bases, leaving 14 bases between the germline ends. Germline V gene lookup returns CDR1 SNHLY and CDR2 FYNNEI. The CDR3 spells CASSDEGGGSNYGYTF. The DNA for the CDR3 is TGTGCCAGCAGTGACGAAGGGGGGGGGTCTAACTATGGCTACACCTTC.

The V call is TRBV6-5, the J call TRBJ1-1, with D perhaps TRBD1 (6 bases). V was shortened by 0 bases and J by 0 bases, with 8 bases between the two germline ends. This CDR3 is built from 15 residues. CDR1 and CDR2 from the germline V gene are MNHEY and SVGAGI. The CDR3 region is CASSYSRGLNTEAFF. The CDR3 coding sequence is TGTGCCAGCAGTTACTCCAGGGGTCTGAACACTGAAGCTTTCTTT.

This chain joins TRBV19 and TRBJ1-5; no firm D call. Germline lookup yields CDR1 LNHDA and CDR2 SQIVND (reference sequence). CDR3 length equals 13 residues. V was trimmed by 2 bases and J by 2 bases, leaving 4 bases between them. This CDR3 reads CASSILGNQPQHF. The CDR3 DNA sequence: TGTGCCAGTAGTATATTAGGCAATCAGCCCCAGCATTTT.

There are a few counts of this clone. The rearrangement joins TRBV2 to TRBJ2-7, with 12 bases fitting TRBD2. Trimming removed 3 bases from V and 3 bases from J; junction bases left unmatched: 3. Germline loops: CDR1 SNHLY, CDR2 FYNNEI. This CDR3 is 15 amino acids long. The CDR3 sequence: CASSEGGLAGYEQYF. The CDR3, as DNA: TGTGCCAGCAGTGAGGGGGGACTAGCGGGCTACGAGCAGTACTTC. Together with reference TRBV2 and TRBJ2-7, the CDR3 gives the full variable domain: EPEVTQTPSHQVTQMGQEVILRCVPISNHLYFYWYRQILGQKVEFLVSFYNNEISEKSEIFDDQFSVERPDGSNFTLKIRSTKLEDSAMYFCASSEGGLAGYEQYFGPGTRLTVT.

J is TRBJ1-4 and V is TRBV9; 7 positions match TRBD1. V trimming: 2 bases; J trimming: 7 bases; junction bases outside the gene matches: 11. Germline values: CDR1 SGDLS, CDR2 YYNGEE. The CDR3 runs to 16 residues. CDR3 coding DNA: TGTGCCAGCAGCGTTACGACAGGGCGGGTCGGTGAAAAACTGTTTTTT. Residues: CASSVTTGRVGEKLFF.

The chain is built from TRBV6-1 and TRBJ1-4; TRBD1 is a possible D gene (6 bases). The V gene lost 6 bases and the J gene lost 7 bases, with 15 bases spanning the gap. CDR3 length: 14 amino acids. From germline, CDR1 is MNHNS and CDR2 SASEGT. The CDR3 sequence: CASRKQGSVEKLFF. Written as DNA, the CDR3 is TGTGCCAGCAGAAAACAGGGTAGTGTTGAAAAACTGTTTTTT.

The chain employs TRBV30 and TRBJ1-1; 8 positions agree with TRBD1. J was trimmed by 6 bases and V by 4 bases; bases with no gene match: 7. The CDR3 is made up of 13 amino acids. CDR1 and CDR2 from the germline V gene are GTSNPN and SVGIG (reference sequence). This CDR3 reads CAWNQDRVAEAFF. CDR3 in DNA: TGTGCCTGGAACCAGGACAGGGTCGCTGAAGCTTTCTTT. Looking up the rest from reference TRBV30 and TRBJ1-1 gives the full variable domain: SQTIHQWPATLVQPVGSPLSLECTVEGTSNPNLYWYRQAAGRGLQLLFYSVGIGQISSEVPQNLSASRPQDRQFILSSKKLLLSDSGFYLCAWNQDRVAEAFFGQGTRLTVV.

This clone was counted a few times. The genes are TRBV5-4 and TRBJ1-2, with a weak D call TRBD1 (5 bases). The CDR3 is 14 residues long. V was shortened by 4 bases and J by 9 bases, with 19 bases between the two germline ends. Germline V gene sequence: CDR1 SGHNT, CDR2 YYREEE (reference sequence). CDR3 sequence: CASSEQVGDYRYTF. The CDR3 nucleotides are TGTGCCAGCAGCGAACAGGTTGGGGATTATCGCTACACCTTC.

V is TRBV5-1 and J is TRBJ2-5; possibly TRBD2 for D (6 bases). Trimming left V 5 bases short and J 4 bases short, with 21 bases between. The CDR3 consists of 16 residues. The germline CDR1 and CDR2 sequences are SGHRS and YFSETQ. The CDR3 spells CASREMGGAERETQYF. The CDR3 DNA sequence: TGCGCCAGCAGGGAAATGGGGGGAGCGGAAAGAGAGACCCAGTACTTC. The entire variable domain, with the rest obtained from reference TRBV5-1 and TRBJ2-5, is as follows: KAGVTQTPRYLIKTRGQQVTLSCSPISGHRSVSWYQQTPGQGLQFLFEYFSETQRNKGNFPGRFSGRQFSNSRSEMNVSTLELGDSALYLCASREMGGAERETQYFGPGTRLLVL.

CDR3 residues: CASTLKRGPTTYEQYF. CDR3 in DNA: TGTGCCAGCACCCTCAAGCGGGGGCCGACAACCTACGAGCAGTACTTC. The chain has TRBV5-4 and TRBJ2-7; 8 bases line up with TRBD2. Germline CDR1 and CDR2: SGHNT and YYREEE (reference sequence). The CDR3 is made up of 16 amino acids. V was pared by 6 bases and J by 2 bases, with 13 bases of the junction left unmatched.

The J gene is TRBJ2-1, the V gene TRBV13, with D unresolved. This CDR3 contains 15 residues. From germline, CDR1 is PRHDT and CDR2 FYEKMQ (reference sequence). Trimming took 1 base from V and 0 from J, leaving 7 bases between them. The CDR3 DNA follows: TGTGCCAGCAGCTTAGAGGAGAGCTCCTACAATGAGCAGTTCTTC. Its translation: CASSLEESSYNEQFF.

The chain joins TRBV6-5 to TRBJ1-2; 7 bases map to TRBD1. This CDR3 has 14 amino acids. Germline assignment: CDR1 MNHEY and CDR2 SVGAGI. The junction had 4 bases not matched to a gene; V was cut back by 2 bases and J by 4 bases. The CDR3 loop is CASSYDRAPYGYTF. Here the CDR3 DNA reads TGTGCCAGCAGTTACGACAGGGCCCCCTATGGCTACACCTTC.

Written as DNA, the CDR3 is TGTGCCAGCTCAACAGGGCAGACTGAAGCTTTCTTT. It yields the protein CASSTGQTEAFF. J is TRBJ1-1 and V is TRBV18; D possibly corresponds to TRBD1 (6 bases). CDR1 is KGHSH, CDR2 LQKENI, per germline. This CDR3 is built from 12 residues. Trimming took off 5 bases at V and 5 bases at J, with 9 bases between the two ends. The variable domain in full, with the rest retrieved from reference TRBV18 and TRBJ1-1, is NAGVMQNPRHLVRRRGQEARLRCSPMKGHSHVYWYRQLPEEGLKFMVYLQKENIIDESGMPKERFSAEFPKEGPSILRIQQVVRGDSAAYFCASSTGQTEAFFGQGTRLTVV.

The V call is TRBV7-9, the J call TRBJ1-1, with 7 bases identical to TRBD1. Germline V gene lookup returns CDR1 SEHNR and CDR2 FQNEAQ (reference sequence). The CDR3 totals 17 residues. After removal of 4 bases from V and 7 bases from J, the junction contained 18 bases not matched to a gene. CDR3 loop: CASSWPRGQSIKSEAFF. Here the CDR3 DNA reads TGTGCCAGCAGCTGGCCCCGGGGACAGTCTATAAAAAGTGAAGCTTTCTTT.